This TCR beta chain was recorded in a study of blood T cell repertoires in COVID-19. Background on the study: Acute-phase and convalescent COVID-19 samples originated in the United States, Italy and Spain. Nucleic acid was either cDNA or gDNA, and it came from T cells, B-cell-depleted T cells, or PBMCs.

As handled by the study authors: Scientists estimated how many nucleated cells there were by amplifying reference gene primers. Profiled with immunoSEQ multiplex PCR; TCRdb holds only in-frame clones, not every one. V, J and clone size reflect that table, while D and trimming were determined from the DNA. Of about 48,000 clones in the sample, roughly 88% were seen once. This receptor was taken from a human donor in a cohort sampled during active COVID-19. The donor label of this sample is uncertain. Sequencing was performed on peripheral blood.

CDR3 coding DNA: TGTGCCAGCAGCTTTAGCGGGATGTCGGGGGGCTACACCTTC. This encodes CASSFSGMSGGYTF. This chain links TRBV5-6 with TRBJ1-2; D unclear. Germline loops: CDR1 SGHDT, CDR2 YYEEEE. CDR3 length equals 14 residues. V gave up 2 bases and J gave up 8 bases, with 16 bases separating them.